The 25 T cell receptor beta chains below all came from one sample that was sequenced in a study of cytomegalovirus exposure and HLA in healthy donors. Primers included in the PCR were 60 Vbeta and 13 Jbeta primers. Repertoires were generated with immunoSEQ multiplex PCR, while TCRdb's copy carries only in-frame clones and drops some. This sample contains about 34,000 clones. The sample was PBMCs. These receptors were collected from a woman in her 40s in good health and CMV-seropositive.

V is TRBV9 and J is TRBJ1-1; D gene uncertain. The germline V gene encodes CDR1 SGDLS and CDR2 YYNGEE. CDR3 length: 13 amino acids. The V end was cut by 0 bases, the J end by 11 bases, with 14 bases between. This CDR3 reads CASSVGSGQMAFF. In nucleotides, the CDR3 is TGTGCCAGCAGCGTAGGTTCAGGTCAGATGGCTTTCTTT.

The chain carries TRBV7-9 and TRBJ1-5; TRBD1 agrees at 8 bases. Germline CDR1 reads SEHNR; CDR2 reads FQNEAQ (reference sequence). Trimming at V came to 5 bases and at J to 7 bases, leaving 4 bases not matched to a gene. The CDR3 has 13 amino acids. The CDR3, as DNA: TGTGCCAGCAGCGACCGGGACAGGCAGCCCCAGCATTTT. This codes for CASSDRDRQPQHF.

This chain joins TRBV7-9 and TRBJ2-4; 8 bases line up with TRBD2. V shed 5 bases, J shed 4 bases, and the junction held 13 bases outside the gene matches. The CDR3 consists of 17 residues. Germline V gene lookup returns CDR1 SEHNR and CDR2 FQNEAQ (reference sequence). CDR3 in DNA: TGTGCCAGCAGCGCCGCCAGTATAGCGGGGATTAAAAACATTCAGTACTTC. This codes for CASSAASIAGIKNIQYF.

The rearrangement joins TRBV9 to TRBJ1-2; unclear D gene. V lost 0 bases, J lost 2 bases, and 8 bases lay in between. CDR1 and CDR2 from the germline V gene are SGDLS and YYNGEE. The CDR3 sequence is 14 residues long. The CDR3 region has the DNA TGTGCCAGCAGCGTAGCCCCAGGAAACTATGGCTACACCTTC. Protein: CASSVAPGNYGYTF.

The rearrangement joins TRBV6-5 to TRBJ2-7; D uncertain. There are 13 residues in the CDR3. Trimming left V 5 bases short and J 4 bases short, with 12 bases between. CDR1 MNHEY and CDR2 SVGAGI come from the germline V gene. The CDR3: CASSEADVYEQYF. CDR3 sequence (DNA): TGTGCCAGCAGTGAGGCAGATGTATACGAGCAGTACTTC.

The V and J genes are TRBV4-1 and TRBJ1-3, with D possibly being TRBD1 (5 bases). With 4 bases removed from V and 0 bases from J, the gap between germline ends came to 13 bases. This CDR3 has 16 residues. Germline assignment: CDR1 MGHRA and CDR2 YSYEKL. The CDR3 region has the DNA TGCGCCAGCAGCCTCGTGCCGGGGGTCTCTGGAAACACCATATATTTT. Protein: CASSLVPGVSGNTIYF.

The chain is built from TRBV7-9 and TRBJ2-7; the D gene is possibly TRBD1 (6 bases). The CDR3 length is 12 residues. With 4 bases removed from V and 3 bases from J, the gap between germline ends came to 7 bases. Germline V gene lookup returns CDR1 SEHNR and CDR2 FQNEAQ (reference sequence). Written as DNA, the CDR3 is TGTGCCAGCAGCTCGACAGGCTACGAGCAGTACTTC. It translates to CASSSTGYEQYF.

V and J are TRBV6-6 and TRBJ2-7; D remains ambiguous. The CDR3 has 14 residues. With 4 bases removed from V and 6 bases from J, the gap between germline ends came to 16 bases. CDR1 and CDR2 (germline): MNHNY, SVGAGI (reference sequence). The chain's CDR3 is CASSLSFRLGEQYF. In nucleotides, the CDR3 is TGTGCCAGCAGTTTGTCCTTCAGACTCGGCGAGCAGTACTTC.

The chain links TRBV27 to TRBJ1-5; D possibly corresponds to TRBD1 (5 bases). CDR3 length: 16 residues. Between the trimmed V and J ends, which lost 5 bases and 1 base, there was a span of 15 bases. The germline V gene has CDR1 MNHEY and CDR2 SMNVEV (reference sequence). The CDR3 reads CASSLRRGRSNQPQHF. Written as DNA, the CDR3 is TGTGCCAGCAGTCTCCGAAGGGGAAGGAGCAATCAGCCCCAGCATTTT.

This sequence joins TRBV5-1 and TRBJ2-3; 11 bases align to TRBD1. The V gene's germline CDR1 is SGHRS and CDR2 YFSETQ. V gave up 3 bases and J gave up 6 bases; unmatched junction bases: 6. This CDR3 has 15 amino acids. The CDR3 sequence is CASSSGQGVWDTQYF. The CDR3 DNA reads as TGCGCCAGCAGCTCGGGACAGGGGGTATGGGATACGCAGTATTTT.

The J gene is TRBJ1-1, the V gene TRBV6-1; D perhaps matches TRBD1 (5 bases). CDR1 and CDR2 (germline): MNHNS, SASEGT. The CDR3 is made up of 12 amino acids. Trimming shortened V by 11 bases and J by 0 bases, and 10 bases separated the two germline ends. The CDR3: CAVQEMNTEAFF. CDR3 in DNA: TGTGCCGTACAGGAGATGAACACTGAAGCTTTCTTT.

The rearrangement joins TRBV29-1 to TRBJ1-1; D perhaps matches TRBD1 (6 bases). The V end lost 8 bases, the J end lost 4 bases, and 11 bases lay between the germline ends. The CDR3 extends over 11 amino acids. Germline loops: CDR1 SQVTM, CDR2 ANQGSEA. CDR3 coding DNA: TGCAGCCCCGGGGGGCTCACTGAAGCTTTCTTT. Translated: CSPGGLTEAFF.

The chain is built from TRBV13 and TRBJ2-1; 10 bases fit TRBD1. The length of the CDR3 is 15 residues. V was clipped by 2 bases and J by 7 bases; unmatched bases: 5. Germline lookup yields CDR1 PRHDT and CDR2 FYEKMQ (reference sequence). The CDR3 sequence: CASSLPDRGGNEQFF. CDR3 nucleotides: TGTGCCAGCAGCTTACCGGACAGGGGGGGGAATGAGCAGTTCTTC.

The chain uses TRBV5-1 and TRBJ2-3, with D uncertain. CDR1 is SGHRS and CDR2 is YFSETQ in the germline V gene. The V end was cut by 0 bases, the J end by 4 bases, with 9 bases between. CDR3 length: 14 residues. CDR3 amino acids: CASSLAPLPDTQYF. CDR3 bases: TGCGCCAGCAGCTTGGCCCCCCTCCCAGATACGCAGTATTTT.

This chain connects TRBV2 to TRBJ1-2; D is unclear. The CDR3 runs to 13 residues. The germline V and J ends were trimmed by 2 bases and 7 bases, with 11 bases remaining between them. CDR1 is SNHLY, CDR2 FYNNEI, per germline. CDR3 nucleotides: TGTGCCAGCAGTGAAACTTACTTCGGTGGCTACACCTTC. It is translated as CASSETYFGGYTF. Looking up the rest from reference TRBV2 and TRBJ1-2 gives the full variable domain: EPEVTQTPSHQVTQMGQEVILRCVPISNHLYFYWYRQILGQKVEFLVSFYNNEISEKSEIFDDQFSVERPDGSNFTLKIRSTKLEDSAMYFCASSETYFGGYTFGSGTRLTVV.

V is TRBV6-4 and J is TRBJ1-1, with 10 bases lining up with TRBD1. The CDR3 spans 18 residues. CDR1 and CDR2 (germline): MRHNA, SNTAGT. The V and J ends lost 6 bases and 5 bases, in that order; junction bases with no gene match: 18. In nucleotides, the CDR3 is TGTGCCAGCAGCGACCCCTATGGCCAAGACAGGGGGCCTACTGAAGCTTTCTTT. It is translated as CASSDPYGQDRGPTEAFF.

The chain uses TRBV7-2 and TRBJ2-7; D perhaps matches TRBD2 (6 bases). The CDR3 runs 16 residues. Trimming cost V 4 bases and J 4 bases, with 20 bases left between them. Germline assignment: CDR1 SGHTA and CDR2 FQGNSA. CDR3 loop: CASSSFDSRGNYEQYF. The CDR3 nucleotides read TGTGCCAGCAGCTCCTTCGACAGTCGCGGGAATTACGAGCAGTACTTC.

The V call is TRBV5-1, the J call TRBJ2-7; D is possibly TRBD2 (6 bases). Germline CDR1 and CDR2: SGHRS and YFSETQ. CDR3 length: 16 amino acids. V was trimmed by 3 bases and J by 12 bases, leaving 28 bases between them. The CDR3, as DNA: TGCGCCAGCAGCTCTAATGCGGGGACGAGGTTAGGCAGCACGTACTTC. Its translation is CASSSNAGTRLGSTYF.

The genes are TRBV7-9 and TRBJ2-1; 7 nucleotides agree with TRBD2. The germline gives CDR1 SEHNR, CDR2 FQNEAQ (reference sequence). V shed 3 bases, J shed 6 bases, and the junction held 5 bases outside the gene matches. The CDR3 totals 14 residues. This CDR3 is CASSFGGIGNEQFF. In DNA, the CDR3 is TGTGCCAGCAGCTTCGGGGGGATCGGCAATGAGCAGTTCTTC.

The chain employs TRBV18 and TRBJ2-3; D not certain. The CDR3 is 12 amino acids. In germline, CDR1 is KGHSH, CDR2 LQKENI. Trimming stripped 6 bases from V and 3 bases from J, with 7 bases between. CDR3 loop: CASSPTTDTQYF. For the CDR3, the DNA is TGTGCCAGCTCCCCTACTACAGATACGCAGTATTTT.

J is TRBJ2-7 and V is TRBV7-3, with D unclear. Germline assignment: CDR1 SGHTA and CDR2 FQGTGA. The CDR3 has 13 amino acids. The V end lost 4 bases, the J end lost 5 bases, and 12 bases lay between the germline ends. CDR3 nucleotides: TGTGCCAGCAGCTCCCCCCCTAGAAACGAGCAGTACTTC. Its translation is CASSSPPRNEQYF.

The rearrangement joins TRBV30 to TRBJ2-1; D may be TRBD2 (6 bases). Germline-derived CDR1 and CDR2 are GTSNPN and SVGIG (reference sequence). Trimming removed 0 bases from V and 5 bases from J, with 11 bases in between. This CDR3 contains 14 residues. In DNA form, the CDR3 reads TGTGCCTGGAGTGTATACGGGAGTAACAATGAGCAGTTCTTC. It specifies CAWSVYGSNNEQFF. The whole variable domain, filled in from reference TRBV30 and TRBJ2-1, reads SQTIHQWPATLVQPVGSPLSLECTVEGTSNPNLYWYRQAAGRGLQLLFYSVGIGQISSEVPQNLSASRPQDRQFILSSKKLLLSDSGFYLCAWSVYGSNNEQFFGPGTRLTVL.

CDR3 region: CSACGQGIGLAGYEQYF. The CDR3 DNA follows: TGCAGCGCCTGCGGACAGGGGATTGGACTAGCGGGCTACGAGCAGTACTTC. V gene TRBV29-1 combines with J gene TRBJ2-7, with 11 bases identical to TRBD2. The V gene end was trimmed by 7 bases and the J gene end by 3 bases; junction bases not matched to a gene: 17. CDR3 size: 17 residues. Germline V lookup: CDR1 SQVTM, CDR2 ANQGSEA.

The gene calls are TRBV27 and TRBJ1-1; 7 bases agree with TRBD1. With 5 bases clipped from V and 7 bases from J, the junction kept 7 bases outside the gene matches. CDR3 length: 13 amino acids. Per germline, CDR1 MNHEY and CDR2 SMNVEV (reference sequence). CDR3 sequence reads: CASSPRRDSEAFF. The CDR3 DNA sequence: TGTGCCAGCAGTCCGCGTCGGGACAGTGAAGCTTTCTTT.

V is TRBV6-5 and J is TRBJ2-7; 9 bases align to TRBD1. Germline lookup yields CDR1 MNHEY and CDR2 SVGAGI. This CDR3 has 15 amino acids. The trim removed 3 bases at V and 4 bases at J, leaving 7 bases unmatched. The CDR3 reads CASSYRTGAGYEQYF. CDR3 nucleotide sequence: TGTGCCAGCAGTTATCGGACAGGGGCAGGGTACGAGCAGTACTTC.